A selection of T cell receptor beta chains follows, all from one sample in a study of shared clonotypes between healthy human individuals. Assay: immunoSEQ multiplex PCR; the TCRdb copy retains only in-frame clones and omits some. There are 450,000 to 500,000 clones in the sample; roughly 80% occur only once, and about 13% lies in the top ten. Sequenced: PBMCs. These receptors were taken from a woman between 40 and 50 years old in good health. Some clones in this sample may be carry-over from other donors' samples. Each CDR3 is given with its conserved first and last residue. D genes are given only for firm matches. The size entry is marked missing in some rows and otherwise reads once, few, many or a size class.

V gene	D gene	clone size	J gene	CDR3 protein	CDR3 DNA
TRBV30	TRBD1	-	TRBJ1-2	CAWSFGTGYGYTF	TGTGCCTGGAGTTTCGGGACAGGCTATGGCTACACCTTC
TRBV7-9	-	-	TRBJ1-3	CASSYWTGSSGNTIYF	TGTGCCAGCAGCTATTGGACGGGAAGCTCTGGAAACACCATATATTTT
TRBV10-3	TRBD2	-	TRBJ2-5	CAISDGLAGRETQYF	TGTGCCATCAGTGATGGACTAGCGGGACGCGAGACCCAGTACTTC
TRBV7-8	-	-	TRBJ2-7	CASSLRDSTSYEQYF	TGTGCCAGCAGCTTAAGGGACTCAACATCCTACGAGCAGTACTTC
TRBV7-2	-	-	TRBJ2-3	CASSLRWRDTQYF	TGTGCCAGCAGCTTACGGTGGAGAGATACGCAGTATTTT
TRBV27	TRBD1	-	TRBJ1-5	CASRLSGTGGSNQPQHF	TGTGCCAGCAGACTTTCCGGGACAGGGGGAAGCAATCAGCCCCAGCATTTT
TRBV6-1	-	-	TRBJ2-3	CASSEAGGGAADTQYF	TGTGCCAGCAGTGAAGCCGGCGGGGGCGCAGCAGATACGCAGTATTTT
TRBV27	-	-	TRBJ2-5	CASGELQETQYF	TGTGCCAGCGGGGAGTTACAAGAGACCCAGTACTTC
TRBV10-3	TRBD2	-	TRBJ2-5	CAISGGLAGDETQYF	TGTGCCATCAGTGGAGGGTTAGCGGGGGATGAGACCCAGTACTTC
TRBV27	TRBD2	once	TRBJ2-3	CASSLSSGRSTDTQYF	TGTGCCAGCAGTTTAAGTAGCGGGAGGAGCACAGATACGCAGTATTTT
TRBV6-6	TRBD1	-	TRBJ1-1	CACSDTTGANTEAFF	TGTGCCTGTTCCGACACTACAGGGGCCAACACTGAAGCTTTCTTT
TRBV5-4	-	-	TRBJ2-1	CASSSRAGSEQFF	TGTGCCAGCAGCAGTAGGGCGGGAAGTGAGCAGTTCTTC
TRBV7-9	TRBD1	many	TRBJ2-7	CASSTGGGRSWDEQYF	TGTGCCAGCAGTACAGGGGGCGGGAGATCATGGGACGAGCAGTACTTC
TRBV9	-	many	TRBJ2-7	CASSVEGSANYEQYF	TGTGCCAGCAGCGTAGAGGGTAGCGCCAACTACGAGCAGTACTTC
TRBV30	TRBD1	-	TRBJ1-6	CAWSVWDSNSPLHF	TGTGCCTGGAGTGTATGGGACAGTAATTCACCCCTCCACTTT
TRBV27	-	-	TRBJ2-1	CASSPTRPDEQFF	TGTGCCAGCAGTCCCACCCGCCCGGATGAGCAGTTCTTC
TRBV10-2	-	-	TRBJ1-2	CASSAIDYGYTF	TGCGCCAGCAGTGCTATCGACTATGGCTACACCTTC
TRBV5-4	-	-	TRBJ2-3	CASSLDLTDTQYF	TGTGCCAGCAGCTTGGACTTGACAGATACGCAGTATTTT
TRBV9	TRBD2	-	TRBJ2-5	CASSVVDGRAKETQYF	TGTGCCAGCAGCGTAGTTGACGGGAGGGCCAAAGAGACCCAGTACTTC
TRBV2	TRBD1	-	TRBJ2-1	CASSRDSYNEQFF	TGTGCCAGCAGTCGGGACAGCTACAATGAGCAGTTCTTC
TRBV28	-	many	TRBJ1-2	CASSFEASGGYTF	TGTGCCAGCAGTTTTGAGGCTTCCGGGGGCTACACCTTC
TRBV18	-	-	TRBJ2-3	CASSPPSTDTQYF	TGTGCCAGCTCACCACCGTCCACAGATACGCAGTATTTT
TRBV11-2	TRBD2	-	TRBJ2-7	CASSLRRTSGSSYEQYF	TGTGCCAGCAGCCTTAGGAGGACTAGCGGGAGCTCCTACGAGCAGTACTTC
TRBV21-1	-	-	TRBJ1-1	CASSIGETYYTEAFF	TGTGCCAGCAGCATTGGGGAGACATACTACACTGAAGCTTTCTTT
TRBV5-4	TRBD2	-	TRBJ2-1	CASSPGLAPYNEQFF	TGTGCCAGCAGCCCCGGACTAGCGCCTTACAATGAGCAGTTCTTC
TRBV19	-	-	TRBJ2-1	CASSIGARNGHEQFF	TGTGCCAGTAGTATAGGGGCTAGAAACGGGCATGAGCAGTTCTTC
TRBV7-6	TRBD1	many	TRBJ2-7	CASSSLGQGGSYEQYF	TGTGCCAGCAGCTCCCTCGGACAGGGTGGGTCCTACGAGCAGTACTTC
TRBV5-1	TRBD2	once	TRBJ2-3	CASSLGLAGGSADTQYF	TGCGCCAGCAGCTTGGGGCTAGCGGGAGGGTCCGCAGATACGCAGTATTTT
TRBV14	-	-	TRBJ1-5	CASSDDFPSQPQHF	TGTGCCAGCAGCGATGACTTCCCAAGTCAGCCCCAGCATTTT
TRBV19	-	-	TRBJ1-2	CASSIGKAPTNYGYTF	TGTGCCAGTAGTATAGGGAAGGCACCCACTAACTATGGCTACACCTTC
TRBV28	TRBD1	-	TRBJ1-2	CASSLPWAEGAGYTF	TGTGCCAGCAGTTTACCGTGGGCAGAGGGGGCAGGCTACACCTTC